This record concerns one T cell receptor beta chain sequence. The data belong to a study of T cell responses to AZD1222 COVID-19 vaccine. CDR3 size: 14 residues. Per the germline V gene, CDR1 is WNHNN and CDR2 is SYGVQD (reference sequence). Trimming took 2 bases from V and 7 from J, leaving 15 bases between them. Profiling relied on immunoSEQ multiplex PCR, and the TCRdb table lists in-frame clones only, not all of them. The sample records some 150,000 clones, around 84% being singletons. The TCR was taken from an adult who received the AZD1222 COVID-19 vaccine. This chain uses TRBV10-1 with TRBJ2-7, with D tentatively TRBD1 or TRBD2 (5 bases each). The source was peripheral blood, collected 28 days after the second AZD1222 dose. CDR3 sequence: CASSEGGNALEQYF. In nucleotides, the CDR3 is TGCGCCAGCAGTGAGGGGGGAAACGCTTTGGAGCAGTACTTC.